These 4 T cell receptor beta chains were sequenced from one sample in a study of control samples from healthy donors and cancer patients. Method: immunoSEQ multiplex PCR; TCRdb's copy keeps in-frame clones and lacks some. Of 90,000 to 150,000 clones in the sample, 70% to 90% are singletons; the top ten hold almost 40%. What was sequenced was blood. The receptors were gathered from a man aged 50 to 60 in good health.

J is TRBJ1-1 and V is TRBV9; D unresolved. Germline V gene data show CDR1 as SGDLS and CDR2 as YYNGEE. This CDR3 spans 14 amino acids. Trimming left V 0 bases short and J 4 bases short, with 10 bases between. CDR3 protein: CASSVVSQSTEAFF. The CDR3 DNA sequence: TGTGCCAGCAGCGTAGTTTCCCAGAGCACTGAAGCTTTCTTT. Full variable domain (remainder filled in from reference TRBV9 and TRBJ1-1): DSGVTQTPKHLITATGQRVTLRCSPRSGDLSVYWYQQSLDQGLQFLIQYYNGEERAKGNILERFSAQQFPDLHSELNLSSLELGDSALYFCASSVVSQSTEAFFGQGTRLTVV.

The J gene is TRBJ2-5, the V gene TRBV5-8; TRBD1 aligns across 9 bases. In germline, CDR1 is SGHTS, CDR2 YDEGEE. Trimming took 3 bases from V and 5 from J; bases not matched to a gene: 8. CDR3 size: 15 residues. Here the CDR3 reads CASSSDRGSRETQYF. CDR3 nucleotides: TGTGCCAGCAGCTCAGACAGGGGGTCTCGGGAGACCCAGTACTTC.

This clone was detected once. The gene calls are TRBV6-6 and TRBJ1-2; D is ambiguous. The CDR3 loop spans 13 amino acids. Deletions cut 0 bases from V and 5 bases from J, with 7 bases between. Germline V CDR1 and CDR2: MNHNY, SVGAGI (reference sequence). The CDR3 reads CASSYSMGYGYTF. The DNA of the CDR3 is TGTGCCAGCAGTTACTCGATGGGTTATGGCTACACCTTC.

This chain joins TRBV9 and TRBJ2-2; 10 nucleotides agree with TRBD2. Germline V lookup: CDR1 SGDLS, CDR2 YYNGEE. The V and J ends lost 5 bases and 0 bases, in that order; junction bases with no gene match: 4. CDR3 length equals 16 residues. CDR3 nucleotides: TGTGCCAGCAGTTTTGGACTAGCGGCGAACACCGGGGAGCTGTTTTTT. This translates into CASSFGLAANTGELFF.